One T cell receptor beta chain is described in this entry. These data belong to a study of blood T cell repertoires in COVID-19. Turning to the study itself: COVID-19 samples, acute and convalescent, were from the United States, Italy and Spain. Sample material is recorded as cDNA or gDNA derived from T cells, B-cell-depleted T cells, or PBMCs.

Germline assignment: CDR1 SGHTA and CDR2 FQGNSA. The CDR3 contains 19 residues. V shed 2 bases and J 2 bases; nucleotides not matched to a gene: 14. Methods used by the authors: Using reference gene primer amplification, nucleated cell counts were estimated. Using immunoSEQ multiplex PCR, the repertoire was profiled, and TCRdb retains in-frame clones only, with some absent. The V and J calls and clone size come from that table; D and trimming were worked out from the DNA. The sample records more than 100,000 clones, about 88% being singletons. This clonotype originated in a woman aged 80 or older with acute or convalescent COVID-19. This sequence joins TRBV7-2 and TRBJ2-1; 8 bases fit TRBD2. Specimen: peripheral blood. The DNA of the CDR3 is TGTGCCAGCAGCTTAAGTCGCGGGCGGGGGGCCTACACCTACAATGAGCAGTTCTTC. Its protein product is CASSLSRGRGAYTYNEQFF.